What follows is one T cell receptor beta chain and its context. The antigen is undetermined. Germline V CDR1 and CDR2: KGHSH, LQKENI. There are 12 residues in the CDR3. V was cut by 6 bases and J by 5 bases, with 10 bases left in between. The data derive from a study of cytomegalovirus exposure and HLA in healthy donors. Findings and caveats of the study: CMV serostatus was the only immune exposure information that was available.

PCR amplification relied on 60 Vbeta primers (plus 13 Jbeta primers). Here immunoSEQ multiplex PCR was the method, and the copy in TCRdb shows in-frame clones only, minus some. Of some 190,000 clones in the sample, approximately 80% were seen once. The receptor was derived from a woman in her thirties or forties in good health and CMV-seronegative. Input material: PBMCs. The chain has TRBV18 and TRBJ1-1, with D perhaps TRBD1 (5 bases). The CDR3, as DNA: TGTGCCAGCTCCCCCAGGGTGACTGAAGCTTTCTTT. The encoded protein is CASSPRVTEAFF. Complete variable domain (other parts from reference TRBV18 and TRBJ1-1): NAGVMQNPRHLVRRRGQEARLRCSPMKGHSHVYWYRQLPEEGLKFMVYLQKENIIDESGMPKERFSAEFPKEGPSILRIQQVVRGDSAAYFCASSPRVTEAFFGQGTRLTVV.